This T cell receptor (beta chain) was documented in a study of T cell repertoires in cytomegalovirus infection. Study-wide context: The study used recently identified HLA-C-restricted and well-studied HLA-B-restricted CMV epitopes. Evidence of both CMV infection and a matching HLA type came from public TCR beta signatures.

As for this clonotype: Its specificity is not known.

CDR1 is LNHNV, CDR2 YYDKDF, per germline (reference sequence). CDR3 length: 14 residues. V dropped 5 bases and J dropped 6 bases, with 16 bases sitting between them. General study results and limits: CMV carriers with the relevant HLA were identified by cumulative public TCR beta family frequency. In two of eight donors, the top clonotype was HLA-C-restricted CMV-specific.

TCRdb reprocessed the reads with MiXCR, giving one entry per CDR3 protein. The sample has about 700,000 distinct CDR3 sequences, around a third seen once. The clonotype was recovered from a human donor in good health (CMV status not recorded). Some clones in this sample may be carry-over from other donors' samples. The sample consisted of cultured PBMCs, taken from culture after CMV antigen stimulation. The chain links TRBV15 to TRBJ1-2; D perhaps matches TRBD1 (6 bases). CDR3 nucleotides: TGTGCCACCAGCGGAAACAGGGACCCTGATGGCTACACCTTC. It is translated as CATSGNRDPDGYTF. The full variable domain, its missing parts supplied by reference TRBV15 and TRBJ1-2, is DAMVIQNPRYQVTQFGKPVTLSCSQTLNHNVMYWYQQKSSQAPKLLFHYYDKDFNNEADTPDNFQSRRPNTSFCFLDIRSPGLGDTAMYLCATSGNRDPDGYTFGSGTRLTVV.